Listed below are T cell receptor beta chains from one sample, sequenced in a study of radiotherapy plus CTLA-4 blockade in lung cancer. This table comes from immunoSEQ multiplex PCR, and its TCRdb copy is limited to in-frame clones, with some not included. The sample holds approximately 67,000 clones, over 80% seen once. The material was peripheral blood, obtained from a patient treated with radiotherapy plus ipilimumab. The receptors stem from a human donor with non-small cell lung cancer who had a partial response to radiotherapy plus ipilimumab. The conserved cysteine and the conserved F or W are not part of the CDR3 here. Each record gives: V gene, J gene, CDR3 protein.

v_call: TRBV6-1
j_call: TRBJ2-2
cdr3_aa: ASSEGEREGTGELF

v_call: TRBV19
j_call: TRBJ2-3
cdr3_aa: ASSSGRGYTQY

v_call: TRBV30
j_call: TRBJ2-7
cdr3_aa: AWSVGTNYEQY

v_call: TRBV5-1
j_call: TRBJ2-5
cdr3_aa: ASSPGQGAGGETQY

v_call: TRBV5-1
j_call: TRBJ2-3
cdr3_aa: ASSKPSTDTQY

v_call: TRBV30
j_call: TRBJ1-3
cdr3_aa: AWSVVRSGTGNTIY

v_call: TRBV27
j_call: TRBJ1-1
cdr3_aa: ASSLGQGYEAF

v_call: TRBV27
j_call: TRBJ1-1
cdr3_aa: ASREQGTVNTEAF

v_call: TRBV6-1
j_call: TRBJ1-1
cdr3_aa: ASRPPGQENTEAF

v_call: TRBV15
j_call: TRBJ2-7
cdr3_aa: ATSRANRDEQY

v_call: TRBV28
j_call: TRBJ2-1
cdr3_aa: ASSFASANSYNEQF

v_call: TRBV15
j_call: TRBJ2-7
cdr3_aa: ATSREDSNSYEQY

v_call: TRBV7-3
j_call: TRBJ2-1
cdr3_aa: ASSLGTSANEQF

v_call: TRBV18
j_call: TRBJ2-1
cdr3_aa: ASSPLSSGSGYNEQF

v_call: TRBV6-1
j_call: TRBJ1-5
cdr3_aa: ASSEANNQPQH

v_call: TRBV4-1
j_call: TRBJ1-1
cdr3_aa: ASSQGPGGITEAF

v_call: TRBV5-4
j_call: TRBJ1-1
cdr3_aa: ASSLQGLTEAF

v_call: TRBV7-2
j_call: TRBJ2-4
cdr3_aa: ASSPQWRVFKNIQY

v_call: TRBV27
j_call: TRBJ2-1
cdr3_aa: ASSPTTGYNEQF

v_call: TRBV19
j_call: TRBJ2-1
cdr3_aa: ASSIPRNEQF

v_call: TRBV6-1
j_call: TRBJ2-7
cdr3_aa: ASSEGHNTYEQY

v_call: TRBV19
j_call: TRBJ1-1
cdr3_aa: ASSPRTGNMNTEAF

v_call: TRBV7-2
j_call: TRBJ2-2
cdr3_aa: ASSLGRVNTGELF

v_call: TRBV18
j_call: TRBJ1-5
cdr3_aa: ASSLDTSSNQPQH

v_call: TRBV7-3
j_call: TRBJ2-1
cdr3_aa: ASSYPGEEQF

v_call: TRBV30
j_call: TRBJ1-1
cdr3_aa: AWRRSNTEAF

v_call: TRBV9
j_call: TRBJ2-2
cdr3_aa: ASSVAQGIPGELF

v_call: TRBV10-3
j_call: TRBJ2-1
cdr3_aa: AISRDRGHNEQF

v_call: TRBV28
j_call: TRBJ1-2
cdr3_aa: ASTNTRSTPNYGYT

v_call: TRBV27
j_call: TRBJ1-5
cdr3_aa: ASSQSGQPQH

v_call: TRBV5-1
j_call: TRBJ2-2
cdr3_aa: ASSSGLAGLTGELF

v_call: TRBV27
j_call: TRBJ1-5
cdr3_aa: ASRGGTGGQPQH

v_call: TRBV7-9
j_call: TRBJ1-4
cdr3_aa: ASSLNQGDEKLF

v_call: TRBV7-8
j_call: TRBJ1-1
cdr3_aa: ASSLAGTARTEAF

v_call: TRBV28
j_call: TRBJ2-3
cdr3_aa: ASSRGGATDTQY

v_call: TRBV9
j_call: TRBJ2-2
cdr3_aa: ASSARPGGSNTGELF